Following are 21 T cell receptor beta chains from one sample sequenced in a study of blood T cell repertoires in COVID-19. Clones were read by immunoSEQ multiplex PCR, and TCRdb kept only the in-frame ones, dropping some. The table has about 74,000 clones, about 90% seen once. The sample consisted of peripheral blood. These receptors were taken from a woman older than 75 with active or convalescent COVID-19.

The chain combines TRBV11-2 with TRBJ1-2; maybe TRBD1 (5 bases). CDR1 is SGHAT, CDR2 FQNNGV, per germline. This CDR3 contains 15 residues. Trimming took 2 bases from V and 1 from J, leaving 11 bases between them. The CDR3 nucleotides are TGTGCCAGCAGCTTAACGACCACAGGTAACTATGGCTACACCTTC. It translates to CASSLTTTGNYGYTF.

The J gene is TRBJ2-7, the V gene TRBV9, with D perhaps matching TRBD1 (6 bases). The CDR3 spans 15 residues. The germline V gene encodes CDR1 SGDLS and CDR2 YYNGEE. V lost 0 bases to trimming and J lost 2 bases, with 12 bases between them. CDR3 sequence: CASSVGPGQTYEQYF. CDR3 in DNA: TGTGCCAGCAGCGTAGGTCCGGGACAAACCTACGAGCAGTACTTC.

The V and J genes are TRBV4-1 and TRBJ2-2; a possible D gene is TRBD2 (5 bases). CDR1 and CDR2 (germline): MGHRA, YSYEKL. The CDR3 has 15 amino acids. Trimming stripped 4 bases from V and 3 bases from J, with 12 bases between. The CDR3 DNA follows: TGCGCCAGCAGCCTAGTTGAGGGCGACACCGGGGAGCTGTTTTTT. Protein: CASSLVEGDTGELFF.

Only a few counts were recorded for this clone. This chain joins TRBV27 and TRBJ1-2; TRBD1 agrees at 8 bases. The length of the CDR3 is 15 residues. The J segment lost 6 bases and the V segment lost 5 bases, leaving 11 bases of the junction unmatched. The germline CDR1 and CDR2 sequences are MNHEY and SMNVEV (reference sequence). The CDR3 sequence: CASSPSGQAINGYTF. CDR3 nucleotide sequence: TGTGCCAGCAGTCCCTCGGGACAGGCGATAAATGGCTACACCTTC.

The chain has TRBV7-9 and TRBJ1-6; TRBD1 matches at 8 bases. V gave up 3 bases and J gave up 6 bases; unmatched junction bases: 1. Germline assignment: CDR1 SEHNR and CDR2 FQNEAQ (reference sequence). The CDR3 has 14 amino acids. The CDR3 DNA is TGTGCCAGCAGCTTGACAGGGGTTAATTCACCCCTCCACTTT. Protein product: CASSLTGVNSPLHF. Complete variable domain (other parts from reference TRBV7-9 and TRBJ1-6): DTGVSQNPRHKITKRGQNVTFRCDPISEHNRLYWYRQTLGQGPEFLTYFQNEAQLEKSRLLSDRFSAERPKGSFSTLEIQRTEQGDSAMYLCASSLTGVNSPLHFGNGTRLTVT.

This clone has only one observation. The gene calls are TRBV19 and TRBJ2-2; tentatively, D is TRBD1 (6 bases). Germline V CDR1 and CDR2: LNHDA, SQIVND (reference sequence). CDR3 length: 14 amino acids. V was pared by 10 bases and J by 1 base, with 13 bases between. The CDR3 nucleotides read TGTGCCACCCACCCGGACAGGAACACCGGGGAGCTGTTTTTT. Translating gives CATHPDRNTGELFF.

Here the CDR3 reads CASSSTGTGGNEQFF. In nucleotides, the CDR3 is TGTGCCAGCAGCTCAACCGGGACAGGGGGCAATGAGCAGTTCTTC. V gene TRBV7-9 combines with J gene TRBJ2-1; 11 bases map to TRBD1. The V and J ends lost 4 bases and 6 bases, in that order; junction bases with no gene match: 5. CDR1 is SEHNR and CDR2 is FQNEAQ in the germline V gene (reference sequence). The CDR3 consists of 15 residues.

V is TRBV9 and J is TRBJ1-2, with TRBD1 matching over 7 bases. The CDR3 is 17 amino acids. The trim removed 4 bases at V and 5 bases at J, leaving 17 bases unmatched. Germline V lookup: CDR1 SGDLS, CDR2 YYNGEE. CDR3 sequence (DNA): TGTGCCAGCAGCTCTCAACAGGGGAGAAATTTCGCATATGGCTACACCTTC. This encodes CASSSQQGRNFAYGYTF.

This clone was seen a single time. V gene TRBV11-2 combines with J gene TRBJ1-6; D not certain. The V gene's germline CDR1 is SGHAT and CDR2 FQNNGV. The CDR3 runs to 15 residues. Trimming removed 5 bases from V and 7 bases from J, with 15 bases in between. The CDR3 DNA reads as TGTGCCAGCAGCCGGCGAGGCGTTGAAAATTCACCCCTCCACTTT. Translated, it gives CASSRRGVENSPLHF.

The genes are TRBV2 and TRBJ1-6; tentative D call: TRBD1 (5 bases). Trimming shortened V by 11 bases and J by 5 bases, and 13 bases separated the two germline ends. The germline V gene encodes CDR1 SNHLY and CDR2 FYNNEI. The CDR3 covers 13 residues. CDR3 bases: TGTGCCGATGGACAAGGGAATAATTCACCCCTCCACTTT. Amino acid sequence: CADGQGNNSPLHF.

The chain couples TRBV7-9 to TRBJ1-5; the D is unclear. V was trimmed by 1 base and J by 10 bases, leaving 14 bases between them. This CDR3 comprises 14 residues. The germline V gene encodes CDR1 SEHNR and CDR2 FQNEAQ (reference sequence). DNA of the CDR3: TGTGCCAGCAGCTTAGGGGCCGGTGATGGTCCCCAGCATTTT. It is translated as CASSLGAGDGPQHF. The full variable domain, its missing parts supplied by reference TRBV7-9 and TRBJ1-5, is DTGVSQNPRHKITKRGQNVTFRCDPISEHNRLYWYRQTLGQGPEFLTYFQNEAQLEKSRLLSDRFSAERPKGSFSTLEIQRTEQGDSAMYLCASSLGAGDGPQHFGDGTRLSIL.

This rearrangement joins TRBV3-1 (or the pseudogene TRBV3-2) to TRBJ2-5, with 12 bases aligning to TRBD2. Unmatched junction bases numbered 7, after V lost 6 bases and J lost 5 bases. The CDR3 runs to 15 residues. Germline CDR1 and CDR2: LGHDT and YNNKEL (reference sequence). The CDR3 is CASSLAGGPRETQYF. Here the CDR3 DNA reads TGTGCCAGCAGTCTAGCGGGAGGGCCGCGGGAGACCCAGTACTTC.

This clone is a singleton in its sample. CDR3 DNA: TGCGCCAGCAGCCAAGAGAGGGGGCTGGGGGGCTACACCTTC. It yields the protein CASSQERGLGGYTF. The chain joins TRBV4-3 to TRBJ1-2, with 7 nucleotides matching TRBD1. The CDR3 loop spans 14 amino acids. Germline trimming cut 0 bases from V and 8 bases from J; bases unmatched to any gene: 6. The germline V gene has CDR1 LGHNA and CDR2 YSLEER.

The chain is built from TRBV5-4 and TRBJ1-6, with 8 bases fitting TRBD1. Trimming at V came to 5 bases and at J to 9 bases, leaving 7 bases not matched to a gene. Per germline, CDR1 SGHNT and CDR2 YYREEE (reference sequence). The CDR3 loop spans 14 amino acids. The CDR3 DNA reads TGTGCCAGCAGTACACAGGGGGTCGGTTCACCCCTCCACTTT. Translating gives CASSTQGVGSPLHF.

CDR3 coding DNA: TGTGCCAGCAGCCAAGAGTCCGGGACAGAAATTCGGGAGACCCAGTACTTC. Translating it yields CASSQESGTEIRETQYF. The J gene is TRBJ2-5, the V gene TRBV3-1 (or the pseudogene TRBV3-2), with 7 bases aligning to TRBD1. Losses at the gene ends were 0 bases for V and 5 bases for J; bases not matched to a gene: 12. Germline CDR1 is LGHDT and CDR2 is YNNKEL (reference sequence). CDR3 length equals 17 residues.

CDR3 sequence: CASSYEGGNTEAFF. Written as DNA, the CDR3 is TGTGCCAGCAGTTACGAAGGGGGGAACACTGAAGCTTTCTTT. The chain has TRBV6-6 and TRBJ1-1; D is perhaps TRBD1 (6 bases). Trimming removed 2 bases from V and 1 base from J, with 8 bases in between. Germline V gene sequence: CDR1 MNHNY, CDR2 SVGAGI (reference sequence). This CDR3 is 14 amino acids long.

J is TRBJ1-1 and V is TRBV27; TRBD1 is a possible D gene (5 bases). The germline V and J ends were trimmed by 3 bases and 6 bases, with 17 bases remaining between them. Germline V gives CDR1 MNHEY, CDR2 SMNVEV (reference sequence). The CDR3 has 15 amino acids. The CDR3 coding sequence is TGTGCCAGCAGTTTCGACCGCCAGGGAATATCTGAAGCTTTCTTT. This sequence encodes CASSFDRQGISEAFF.

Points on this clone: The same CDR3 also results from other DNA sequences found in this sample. The CDR3 is CASSLAPAGGYEQYF. The DNA of the CDR3 is TGTGCCAGCAGCTTAGCTCCGGCGGGGGGTTACGAGCAGTACTTC. The chain uses TRBV7-2 and TRBJ2-7; 8 nucleotides align to TRBD2. Germline CDR1 SGHTA, CDR2 FQGNSA. This CDR3 spans 15 amino acids. J lost 4 bases, V lost 0 bases, and 5 bases had no gene match. The entire variable domain, with the rest obtained from reference TRBV7-2 and TRBJ2-7, is as follows: GAGVSQSPSNKVTEKGKDVELRCDPISGHTALYWYRQSLGQGLEFLIYFQGNSAPDKSGLPSDRFSAERTGGSVSTLTIQRTQQEDSAVYLCASSLAPAGGYEQYFGPGTRLTVT.

CDR3 in amino acids: CASSVGLAEGSYEQYF. The CDR3 nucleotides are TGTGCCAGCAGCGTAGGACTAGCGGAGGGCTCCTACGAGCAGTACTTC. The chain joins TRBV9 to TRBJ2-7; 9 bases are a match to TRBD2. The CDR3 spans 16 residues. V lost 0 bases, J lost 0 bases, and 4 bases stayed unmatched. The germline V gene encodes CDR1 SGDLS and CDR2 YYNGEE.

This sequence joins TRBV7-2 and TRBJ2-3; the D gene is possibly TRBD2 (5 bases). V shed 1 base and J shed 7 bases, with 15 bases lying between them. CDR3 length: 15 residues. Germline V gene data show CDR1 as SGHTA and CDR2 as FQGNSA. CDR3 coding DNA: TGTGCCAGCAGCTTAGATAGAGGGAAGGGAAATACGCAGTATTTT. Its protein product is CASSLDRGKGNTQYF.

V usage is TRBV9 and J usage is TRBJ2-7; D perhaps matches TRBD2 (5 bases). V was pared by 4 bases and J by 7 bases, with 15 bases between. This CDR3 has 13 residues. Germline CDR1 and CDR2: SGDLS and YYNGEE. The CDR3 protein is CASSTHPSGEQYF. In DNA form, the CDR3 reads TGTGCCAGCAGCACCCACCCCTCGGGAGAGCAGTACTTC.